The 15 T cell receptor beta chains in this list originate from one sample, sequenced in a study of tumour-infiltrating T cells in Burkitt lymphoma. TCRdb's copy holds only in-frame clones and misses some; the assay was immunoSEQ multiplex PCR. The sample yields 6,400 or so clones, 15% to 20% seen once. Sequencing was performed on tumor tissue. These receptors were taken from a human donor with diffuse large B-cell lymphoma.

This clone was detected only a few times. V gene TRBV4-1 combines with J gene TRBJ2-5; 10 nucleotides line up with TRBD1. V lost 4 bases, J lost 4 bases, and 9 bases stayed unmatched. The CDR3 is 16 amino acids. Germline V lookup: CDR1 MGHRA, CDR2 YSYEKL. The CDR3 DNA sequence: TGCGCCAGCAGCCCCTATAGACAGGGGGCAAGAGAGACCCAGTACTTC. Protein: CASSPYRQGARETQYF.

This clone was counted between two and nine times. The rearrangement joins TRBV19 to TRBJ1-2, with D unresolved. CDR3 length equals 13 residues. Deletions cut 3 bases from V and 6 bases from J, with 11 bases between. Germline V gene lookup returns CDR1 LNHDA and CDR2 SQIVND (reference sequence). CDR3 amino acids: CASSIPTENGYTF. In DNA, the CDR3 is TGTGCCAGTAGTATTCCGACGGAGAATGGCTACACCTTC. Based on the CDR3 plus reference TRBV19 and TRBJ1-2, the full variable domain is DGGITQSPKYLFRKEGQNVTLSCEQNLNHDAMYWYRQDPGQGLRLIYYSQIVNDFQKGDIAEGYSVSREKKESFPLTVTSAQKNPTAFYLCASSIPTENGYTFGSGTRLTVV.

This clone was seen a handful of times. The chain uses TRBV15 and TRBJ2-2; D not resolved. Germline assignment: CDR1 LNHNV and CDR2 YYDKDF (reference sequence). The CDR3 spans 14 residues. Trimming removed 1 base from V and 1 base from J, with 4 bases in between. Here the CDR3 reads CATSRVGNTGELFF. In nucleotides, the CDR3 is TGTGCCACCAGCAGAGTCGGGAACACCGGGGAGCTGTTTTTT.

V gene TRBV29-1 combines with J gene TRBJ2-1, with D possibly TRBD2 on 6 matching bases. The CDR3 is 11 amino acids. Germline lookup yields CDR1 SQVTM and CDR2 ANQGSEA. The V end lost 6 bases, the J end lost 4 bases, and 7 bases lay between the germline ends. The CDR3 loop is CSVRGYNEQFF. DNA for the CDR3: TGCAGCGTGCGGGGATACAATGAGCAGTTCTTC.

V gene TRBV18 combines with J gene TRBJ1-2; 8 nucleotides line up with TRBD1. Germline lookup yields CDR1 KGHSH and CDR2 LQKENI. CDR3 length equals 17 residues. After removal of 4 bases from V and 0 bases from J, the junction contained 10 bases not matched to a gene. CDR3 residues: CASSHRRTGPTNYGYTF. CDR3 bases: TGTGCCAGCTCACATAGACGGACAGGGCCAACTAACTATGGCTACACCTTC.

The V and J genes are TRBV25-1 and TRBJ2-5, with D perhaps matching TRBD2 (8 bases). The J call may be mistaken, given a closer DNA end match to TRBJ2-7. CDR3 size: 15 residues. Germline V CDR1 and CDR2: MGHDK, SYGVNS. The CDR3 DNA sequence: TGTGCCAGCAGTGAACCGGGAGGGGGCGGGTACGAGCAGTACTTC. Protein: CASSEPGGGGYEQYF.

This clone was detected only a few times. The genes are TRBV7-2 and TRBJ2-7; 14 nucleotides line up with TRBD2. J was trimmed by 2 bases and V by 1 base; bases with no gene match: 7. This CDR3 spans 18 amino acids. Germline CDR1 reads SGHTA; CDR2 reads FQGNSA. The CDR3 region has the DNA TGTGCCAGCAGCTTAGTCGGGACTAGCGGGAGTAGGGCCTACGAGCAGTACTTC. It translates to CASSLVGTSGSRAYEQYF.

The V and J genes are TRBV10-1 and TRBJ2-2; D unclear. Germline lookup yields CDR1 WNHNN and CDR2 SYGVQD (reference sequence). The CDR3 is made up of 15 amino acids. The V and J ends lost 0 bases and 0 bases respectively, with 5 bases between them. The chain's CDR3 is CASSESEPNTGELFF. CDR3 DNA sequence: TGCGCCAGCAGTGAGTCGGAGCCGAACACCGGGGAGCTGTTTTTT.

This chain uses TRBV7-9 with TRBJ1-5, with D hard to call. V was trimmed by 1 base and J by 0 bases, leaving 7 bases between them. The germline gives CDR1 SEHNR, CDR2 FQNEAQ (reference sequence). This CDR3 is 15 amino acids long. The CDR3 sequence: CASSLDANSNQPQHF. DNA of the CDR3: TGTGCCAGCAGCTTAGACGCTAATAGCAATCAGCCCCAGCATTTT.

The V call is TRBV7-3, the J call TRBJ2-1; TRBD2 matches at 7 bases. The CDR3 is made up of 14 amino acids. V gave up 2 bases and J gave up 6 bases; unmatched junction bases: 4. Germline lookup yields CDR1 SGHTA and CDR2 FQGTGA. The CDR3 is CASSLYASGNEQFF. The CDR3 DNA sequence: TGTGCCAGCAGCTTATATGCTAGCGGCAATGAGCAGTTCTTC.

V gene TRBV7-2 combines with J gene TRBJ2-6; TRBD1 matches at 7 bases. The CDR3 has 14 amino acids. The germline V gene has CDR1 SGHTA and CDR2 FQGNSA. Germline trimming cut 5 bases from V and 8 bases from J; bases unmatched to any gene: 6. The CDR3 loop is CASSPGTDSNVLTF. The CDR3 nucleotides are TGTGCCAGCAGCCCCGGGACAGATTCCAACGTCCTGACTTTC. The whole variable domain, remainder taken from reference TRBV7-2 and TRBJ2-6, is GAGVSQSPSNKVTEKGKDVELRCDPISGHTALYWYRQSLGQGLEFLIYFQGNSAPDKSGLPSDRFSAERTGGSVSTLTIQRTQQEDSAVYLCASSPGTDSNVLTFGAGSRLTVL.

The sample holds a few counts of this clone. The gene calls are TRBV4-1 and TRBJ1-2, with 10 bases fitting TRBD1. Germline CDR1 MGHRA, CDR2 YSYEKL. The CDR3 has 16 amino acids. The ends lost 2 bases at V and 7 bases at J; junction bases unmatched: 10. For the CDR3, the DNA is TGCGCCAGCAGCCAACAAACCGGGACAGGGGAATCTGGCTACACCTTC. It codes for CASSQQTGTGESGYTF.

This clone has just a few counts. J is TRBJ2-7 and V is TRBV2; D may be TRBD2 (5 bases). The V end lost 7 bases, the J end lost 1 base, and 8 bases lay between the germline ends. Germline V gives CDR1 SNHLY, CDR2 FYNNEI. The CDR3 totals 12 residues. In DNA form, the CDR3 reads TGTGCCAGCATAGGACTTTCCTACGAGCAGTACTTC. Residues: CASIGLSYEQYF.

The rearrangement joins TRBV5-4 to TRBJ2-7; 9 bases align to TRBD1. The V segment lost 5 bases and the J segment 3 bases; nucleotides outside the gene matches: 6. Germline V gene lookup returns CDR1 SGHNT and CDR2 YYREEE (reference sequence). The CDR3 has 14 amino acids. CDR3 nucleotide sequence: TGTGCCAGCAGACCGGGACAGGGTAACTACGAGCAGTACTTC. It yields the protein CASRPGQGNYEQYF.

This chain links TRBV28 with TRBJ2-1, with D perhaps matching TRBD2 (5 bases). Germline CDR1 is MDHEN and CDR2 is SYDVKM. CDR3 length: 14 residues. Trimming shortened V by 5 bases and J by 3 bases, and 11 bases separated the two germline ends. The CDR3 nucleotides read TGTGCCAGCAGTGGCCCCCGGGACTACAATGAGCAGTTCTTC. Translated, it gives CASSGPRDYNEQFF.